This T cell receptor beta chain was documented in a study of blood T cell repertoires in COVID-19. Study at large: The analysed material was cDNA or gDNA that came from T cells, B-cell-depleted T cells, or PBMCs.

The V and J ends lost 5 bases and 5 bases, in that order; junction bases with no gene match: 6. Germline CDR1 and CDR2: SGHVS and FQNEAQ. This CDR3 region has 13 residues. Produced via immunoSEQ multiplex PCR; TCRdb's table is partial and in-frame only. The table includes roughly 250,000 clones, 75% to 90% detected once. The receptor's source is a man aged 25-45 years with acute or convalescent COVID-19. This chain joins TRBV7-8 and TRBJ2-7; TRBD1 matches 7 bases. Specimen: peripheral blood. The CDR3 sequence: CASSIDRVNEQYF. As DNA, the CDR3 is TGTGCCAGCAGCATCGACAGGGTAAACGAGCAGTACTTC.